This T cell receptor (beta chain) was identified during a study of Ad26.COV2.S vaccination and SARS-CoV-2 variants (TCRdb year 2021). General notes on the study: Vaccine-arm donors came from COV1001, a multicentre, randomized, double-blind, placebo-controlled phase I-IIa trial of Ad26.COV2.S in healthy adults. The specificity and breadth of SARS-CoV-2-reactive T cell receptors after Ad26.COV2.S vaccination were assessed by TCRbeta repertoire sequencing. A total of about 30 samples were included in the TCR-sequenced set, comprising roughly 19 Ad26.COV2.S vaccine recipients, 5 placebo recipients and 8 SARS-CoV-2 convalescent individuals. Trial participants were randomized into five groups of five: low-dose or high-dose Ad26.COV2.S given once or twice, or placebo on both occasions. Dosing of Ad26.COV2.S was intramuscular, at either 5x10^10 or 1x10^11 viral particles, delivered as one shot or as two shots spaced 56 days apart. Investigators did not know the trial group allocation while performing experiments and assessing outcomes. The paper's findings and limits, for the study overall: Comparing responses between vaccine doses or regimens was not something the study was powered to do. Higher spike-specific TCR breadth was observed in Ad26.COV2.S recipients than in placebo recipients (P = 0.0014). Comparable non-spike TCR breadth was observed between vaccine and placebo recipients, consistent with only spike being contained in the vaccine. The authors noted that total T cell responses may have been underestimated by the TCR breadth and depth analyses. After vaccination, spike-specific CD8+ and CD4+ T cell responses were reported to show substantial breadth.

According to the study, the label for this sample's treatment or condition signals: roughly 19 received Ad26.COV2.S at low or high dose, single or two shots; a few received placebo; per-sample allocation not given. For vaccine and placebo recipients, repertoires were sequenced using samples collected on day 63 after the first injection. In Cohort 1b, 25 or so adults aged 18-55 years were enrolled at a single site in Boston, USA, between 29 July and 7 August 2020. As a vaccine, Ad26.COV2.S was a replication-incompetent adenovirus type 26 vector that expressed a prefusion-stabilized SARS-CoV-2 spike protein derived from the original Wuhan strain. This clone was seen a single time. The antigen this receptor binds is unknown. One base away there is no much larger clone; base qualities are not given. The immunoSEQ Assay was used to sequence TCRbeta CDR3 regions. After extraction, genomic DNA underwent amplification by bias-controlled multiplex PCR, followed by high-throughput sequencing. In the authors' own workflow: To quantify the absolute abundance of every unique TCRbeta CDR3 region, sequences were collapsed and filtered. T cell fraction was estimated by normalization of TCRbeta template counts to usable DNA, with usable DNA being measured through amplification of reference genes present in all nucleated cells. Repertoire TCRs were annotated as SARS-CoV-2-specific when V gene, CDR3 amino acid sequence and J gene were exactly matched to a known reactive TCR set. The reference SARS-CoV-2 TCR set was derived from MIRA and filtered for enrichment in COVID-19-positive ImmuneCODE repertoires, a step that removed public or cross-reactive TCRs. Using the MIRA antigens, annotated TCRs were further analysed by specific ORF or by position within an ORF. Breadth was defined as annotated unique rearrangements over total unique productive rearrangements; depth was the summed frequency of those rearrangements. Two-sided Wilcoxon rank-sum tests were used to compare TCR breadth between groups. TCRdb mirrors the immuneACCESS table, restricted to in-frame sequences. Some clones are absent from its copies; in checked studies, under half trace to an unresolved V gene, and the reason for the others is unknown. V, J and clone size derive from that table, while D and trimming were established from the DNA sequence. In all, the sample holds some 420,000 clones, and roughly 90% of those were seen once. Of the sample, less than 4% falls within the top ten clones.

Looking up the germline V gene yields CDR1 ENHRY and CDR2 SYGVKD. The cysteine opens and the phenylalanine closes a CDR3 of 15 amino acids. The kept DNA is CDR3 alone, 45 bases in frame from the first base. Between the V and J ends, shortened by 3 bases and 4 bases respectively, the junction contains 15 bases. Recombination linked TRBV10-3 to TRBJ1-2; TRBD1 is possibly the D segment (6 matching bases). Specimen: peripheral blood, collected in a trial of Ad26.COV2.S vaccine versus placebo. This sequence was found in a person aged 18-60 years who received the Ad26.COV2.S COVID-19 vaccine or a placebo. The CDR3 loop reads CAISDTGTRGYGYTF. The DNA reads TGTGCCATCAGTGACACCGGGACACGGGGCTATGGCTACACCTTC.